These 6 T cell receptor beta chains were all obtained from the same sample, sequenced in a study of shared clonotypes between healthy human individuals. Assay: immunoSEQ multiplex PCR; the TCRdb copy retains only in-frame clones and omits some. The repertoire includes some 1 million clones, about 76% of them detected once, and 1.4% sits in the top ten. The sequenced material came from memory CD4+ T cells sorted from blood. Subset here: CD45RA-negative fraction. These receptors came from a man aged 18 to 30 in good health.

This chain connects TRBV5-5 to TRBJ2-5; D uncertain. The CDR3 consists of 13 residues. Deletions cut 2 bases from V and 4 bases from J, with 9 bases between. CDR1 is SGHKS and CDR2 is YYEKEE in the germline V gene (reference sequence). Here the CDR3 reads CASSLANRETQYF. CDR3 sequence (DNA): TGTGCCAGCAGCTTAGCTAATCGAGAGACCCAGTACTTC. The full variable domain, completed using reference TRBV5-5 and TRBJ2-5, is DAGVTQSPTHLIKTRGQQVTLRCSPISGHKSVSWYQQVLGQGPQFIFQYYEKEERGRGNFPDRFSARQFPNYSSELNVNALLLGDSALYLCASSLANRETQYFGPGTRLLVL.

This clone was seen only once. This chain uses TRBV7-9 with TRBJ2-3, with TRBD1 matching 11 bases. Germline V gives CDR1 SEHNR, CDR2 FQNEAQ (reference sequence). The CDR3 is 16 amino acids. The V segment lost 1 base and the J segment 5 bases; nucleotides outside the gene matches: 5. CDR3 residues: CASSLVGQGAGDTQYF. CDR3 bases: TGTGCCAGCAGCTTAGTAGGACAGGGGGCAGGAGATACGCAGTATTTT.

The chain carries TRBV18 and TRBJ1-1; a possible D gene is TRBD1 (5 bases). V lost 6 bases to trimming and J lost 8 bases, with 43 bases between them. Germline V gene sequence: CDR1 KGHSH, CDR2 LQKENI. The length of the CDR3 is 22 residues. CDR3 coding DNA: TGTGCCAGCTCCCCGTACTGGTTCAGGACAAGGGCGTTTTTAGAAATGAAGGGAGAAGCTTTCTTT. Encoded protein: CASSPYWFRTRAFLEMKGEAFF. The complete variable domain, with remaining parts taken from reference TRBV18 and TRBJ1-1, reads NAGVMQNPRHLVRRRGQEARLRCSPMKGHSHVYWYRQLPEEGLKFMVYLQKENIIDESGMPKERFSAEFPKEGPSILRIQQVVRGDSAAYFCASSPYWFRTRAFLEMKGEAFFGQGTRLTVV.

The rearrangement uses TRBV10-3 and TRBJ2-3; 8 bases are shared with TRBD2. CDR1 is ENHRY, CDR2 SYGVKD, per germline. J was trimmed by 3 bases and V by 7 bases; bases with no gene match: 24. The CDR3 consists of 20 residues. The CDR3 loop is CAIMAHLFSGGPNRTDTQYF. As DNA, the CDR3 is TGTGCCATCATGGCCCACCTATTTTCGGGGGGGCCGAACCGGACAGATACGCAGTATTTT.

The rearrangement joins TRBV5-1 to TRBJ2-3; D may be TRBD1 or TRBD2 (5 bases each). CDR3 length equals 14 residues. CDR1 is SGHRS, CDR2 YFSETQ, per germline. V was pared by 4 bases and J by 6 bases, with 15 bases between. The CDR3 is CASSRGGLGDTQYF. The CDR3 DNA reads as TGCGCCAGCAGCCGGGGCGGGCTAGGGGATACGCAGTATTTT.

This clone came up a few times. The chain combines TRBV6-5 with TRBJ1-5; 8 positions match TRBD1. The J segment lost 3 bases and the V segment lost 5 bases, leaving 3 bases of the junction unmatched. This CDR3 is 14 amino acids long. In germline, CDR1 is MNHEY, CDR2 SVGAGI. The CDR3 region has the DNA TGTGCCAGCAGTAGGACAGGGATCAATCAGCCCCAGCATTTT. It specifies CASSRTGINQPQHF.